A single sample gave rise to the 21 T cell receptor beta chains below, sequenced in a study of blood T cell repertoires in COVID-19. Sequenced by immunoSEQ multiplex PCR; TCRdb stores in-frame clones only, minus some. This table holds fewer than 200,000 clones, around 80% found once. The sequenced sample was PBMCs or T cells enriched from blood (not recorded which). Every receptor here comes from a woman in her forties or fifties who had recovered from COVID-19.

This clone was counted a single time. This chain connects TRBV27 to TRBJ1-1; D unresolved. This CDR3 region has 14 residues. V shed 5 bases and J shed 0 bases, with 10 bases lying between them. The V gene's germline CDR1 is MNHEY and CDR2 SMNVEV (reference sequence). The chain's CDR3 is CASSPGGMNTEAFF. DNA of the CDR3: TGTGCCAGCAGTCCCGGCGGCATGAACACTGAAGCTTTCTTT.

The chain combines TRBV3-1 (or the pseudogene TRBV3-2) with TRBJ2-2, with D perhaps TRBD2 (6 bases). This CDR3 region has 14 residues. Germline V gene lookup returns CDR1 LGHDT and CDR2 YNNKEL (reference sequence). The V end was cut by 4 bases, the J end by 5 bases, with 11 bases between. Here the CDR3 reads CASSPNGGTGELFF. CDR3 bases: TGTGCCAGCAGCCCGAACGGAGGGACCGGGGAGCTGTTTTTT.

This chain uses TRBV4-1 with TRBJ2-1, with TRBD2 matching over 12 bases. Germline CDR1 reads MGHRA; CDR2 reads YSYEKL. The CDR3 covers 19 residues. J lost 7 bases, V lost 0 bases, and 13 bases had no gene match. DNA of the CDR3: TGCGCCAGCAGCCAAGATTCCACTAGCGGGAGGATTAAATGGAATGAGCAGTTCTTC. As protein: CASSQDSTSGRIKWNEQFF.

The genes are TRBV19 and TRBJ1-5, with a weak D call TRBD1 (5 bases). V lost 5 bases, J lost 5 bases, and 10 bases lay in between. The CDR3 is 13 residues long. Germline loops: CDR1 LNHDA, CDR2 SQIVND (reference sequence). The CDR3 bases are TGTGCCAGTAGTCGACAGAAACATCAGCCCCAGCATTTT. Translation: CASSRQKHQPQHF. Complete variable domain (other parts from reference TRBV19 and TRBJ1-5): DGGITQSPKYLFRKEGQNVTLSCEQNLNHDAMYWYRQDPGQGLRLIYYSQIVNDFQKGDIAEGYSVSREKKESFPLTVTSAQKNPTAFYLCASSRQKHQPQHFGDGTRLSIL.

The sample holds a few counts of this clone. The genes are TRBV15 and TRBJ2-5; D not certain. Trimming removed 0 bases at V and 7 bases at J, with 12 bases between. Germline V gene data show CDR1 as LNHNV and CDR2 as YYDKDF (reference sequence). This CDR3 has 14 amino acids. The CDR3 bases are TGTGCCACCAGCAGAGATCTGGCTGATCCGACCCAGTACTTC. This translates into CATSRDLADPTQYF.

V gene TRBV29-1 combines with J gene TRBJ2-1; D perhaps matches TRBD2 (5 bases). Trimming shortened V by 7 bases and J by 4 bases, and 17 bases separated the two germline ends. The length of the CDR3 is 14 residues. CDR1 and CDR2 (germline): SQVTM, ANQGSEA. This CDR3 reads CSGLAQSVYNEQFF. The CDR3 DNA follows: TGCAGCGGGCTAGCTCAGTCCGTTTACAATGAGCAGTTCTTC.

The chain is built from TRBV11-2 and TRBJ2-1; D might be TRBD2 (6 bases). The CDR3 has 15 residues. Trimming removed 4 bases from V and 1 base from J, with 11 bases in between. Germline CDR1 SGHAT, CDR2 FQNNGV. The CDR3 sequence: CASSSYGRSYNEQFF. Written as DNA, the CDR3 is TGTGCCAGCAGCTCTTACGGGAGATCCTACAATGAGCAGTTCTTC.

This chain uses TRBV28 with TRBJ1-4; 7 bases are shared with TRBD1. The junction had 6 bases not matched to a gene; V was cut back by 4 bases and J by 7 bases. Germline CDR1 MDHEN, CDR2 SYDVKM. This CDR3 has 14 residues. Written as DNA, the CDR3 is TGTGCCAGCAGTTACGACAGGGCGAGTGAAAAACTGTTTTTT. This gives the protein CASSYDRASEKLFF.

This clone turned up a few times. The chain uses TRBV7-9 and TRBJ2-7; 8 nucleotides match TRBD1. V shed 3 bases, J shed 0 bases, and the junction held 1 base outside the gene matches. The CDR3 extends over 14 amino acids. The germline V gene has CDR1 SEHNR and CDR2 FQNEAQ (reference sequence). In nucleotides, the CDR3 is TGTGCCAGCAGCTTGCAGGGGGCCTCCTACGAGCAGTACTTC. It specifies CASSLQGASYEQYF.

CDR3 nucleotide sequence: TGTGCCAGCAGAATATCGTGGGGCATGAACACTGAAGCTTTCTTT. Residues: CASRISWGMNTEAFF. This sequence joins TRBV28 and TRBJ1-1; D might be TRBD1 (5 bases). Trimming took off 6 bases at V and 0 bases at J, with 14 bases between the two ends. CDR3 length: 15 amino acids. Germline values: CDR1 MDHEN, CDR2 SYDVKM.

This chain links TRBV11-3 with TRBJ2-1; maybe TRBD2 (6 bases). Per the germline V gene, CDR1 is SGHNT and CDR2 is YENEEA. Trimming shortened V by 1 base and J by 5 bases, and 12 bases separated the two germline ends. This CDR3 is 15 amino acids long. The CDR3 bases are TGTGCCAGCAGCTTAGTGGGAGGCCTAAACAATGAGCAGTTCTTC. Its translation is CASSLVGGLNNEQFF.

The chain links TRBV9 to TRBJ1-1, with D tentatively TRBD1 (5 bases). The CDR3 contains 17 residues. Germline V gene data show CDR1 as SGDLS and CDR2 as YYNGEE. Trimming shortened V by 6 bases and J by 5 bases, and 26 bases separated the two germline ends. The CDR3 nucleotides are TGTGCCAGCACCAAAATGATAAGCAGGGCTGTGGGAACTGAAGCTTTCTTT. Amino acid sequence: CASTKMISRAVGTEAFF.

V gene TRBV4-3 combines with J gene TRBJ2-1, with D possibly being TRBD2 (7 bases). Germline V gene lookup returns CDR1 LGHNA and CDR2 YSLEER. Deletions cut 3 bases from V and 0 bases from J, with 15 bases between. The CDR3 runs to 17 residues. CDR3 in DNA: TGCGCCAGCAGCCAGGGGGGGCGCGGGAGCTCCTACAATGAGCAGTTCTTC. Its protein is CASSQGGRGSSYNEQFF.

The chain is built from TRBV29-1 and TRBJ2-7, with TRBD2 matching over 12 bases. J gave up 5 bases and V 6 bases, and 5 bases lay outside the gene matches. Germline V CDR1 and CDR2: SQVTM, ANQGSEA. The CDR3 is 13 amino acids. The CDR3 nucleotides read TGCAGCGTGAGACTAGCGGGAGAGGACGAGCAGTACTTC. It translates to CSVRLAGEDEQYF.

The chain employs TRBV23-1 and TRBJ1-5; TRBD1 agrees at 8 bases. TRBV23-1 is noted as an ORF with a role that remains uncertain. CDR3 length: 16 amino acids. Germline trimming cut 4 bases from V and 3 bases from J; bases unmatched to any gene: 8. For the CDR3, the DNA is TGCGCCAGCAGTCGAGTGGCGACAGGGGTCAATCAGCCCCAGCATTTT. Amino acids: CASSRVATGVNQPQHF.

This chain uses TRBV27 with TRBJ1-1; possible D gene TRBD1, 5 bases. Between the trimmed V and J ends, which lost 6 bases and 4 bases, there was a span of 15 bases. Germline CDR1 MNHEY, CDR2 SMNVEV (reference sequence). The CDR3 extends over 14 amino acids. In DNA, the CDR3 is TGTGCCAGCAGCGCGTGGGGGGGAGGCACTGAAGCTTTCTTT. Translated, it gives CASSAWGGGTEAFF.

The rearrangement uses TRBV7-7 and TRBJ2-1; 13 bases agree with TRBD2. Germline CDR1 is SSHAT and CDR2 is FNYEAQ (reference sequence). This CDR3 comprises 17 residues. The V gene end was trimmed by 5 bases and the J gene end by 4 bases; junction bases not matched to a gene: 8. The CDR3 nucleotides are TGTGCCAGCAGCCCCGGGACTAGCGGGACAGTATACAATGAGCAGTTCTTC. This encodes CASSPGTSGTVYNEQFF.

The genes are TRBV5-1 and TRBJ2-1; possibly TRBD2 for D (6 bases). The V and J ends lost 6 bases and 7 bases respectively, with 23 bases between them. CDR3 length: 16 residues. Germline V lookup: CDR1 SGHRS, CDR2 YFSETQ. In DNA form, the CDR3 reads TGCGCCAGCACCGACTATCATCTAGCGATCCGGAATGAGCAGTTCTTC. Protein sequence: CASTDYHLAIRNEQFF.

The chain links TRBV19 to TRBJ2-1; D is perhaps TRBD1 (6 bases). The CDR3 consists of 15 residues. Germline-derived CDR1 and CDR2 are LNHDA and SQIVND (reference sequence). V was clipped by 4 bases and J by 1 base, with 11 bases between them. The CDR3 bases are TGTGCCAGTAGTACACCACAGGGATCCTACAATGAGCAGTTCTTC. Translation gives CASSTPQGSYNEQFF.

V is TRBV6-1 and J is TRBJ2-1; D is unresolved. CDR1 is MNHNS and CDR2 is SASEGT in the germline V gene. This CDR3 region has 13 residues. V lost 2 bases, J lost 5 bases, and 7 bases lay in between. CDR3 in amino acids: CASSESSHNEQFF. In nucleotides, the CDR3 is TGTGCCAGCAGTGAAAGTAGCCACAATGAGCAGTTCTTC.

The rearrangement links TRBV23-1 to TRBJ2-7; 11 bases map to TRBD1. TRBV23-1 is placed among ORFs of uncertain function. The CDR3 has 15 residues. V dropped 5 bases and J dropped 5; count of bases not matched to a gene: 8. The CDR3 reads CASSFGQGASDEQYF. CDR3 nucleotide sequence: TGCGCCAGCAGTTTCGGACAGGGGGCAAGCGACGAGCAGTACTTC.